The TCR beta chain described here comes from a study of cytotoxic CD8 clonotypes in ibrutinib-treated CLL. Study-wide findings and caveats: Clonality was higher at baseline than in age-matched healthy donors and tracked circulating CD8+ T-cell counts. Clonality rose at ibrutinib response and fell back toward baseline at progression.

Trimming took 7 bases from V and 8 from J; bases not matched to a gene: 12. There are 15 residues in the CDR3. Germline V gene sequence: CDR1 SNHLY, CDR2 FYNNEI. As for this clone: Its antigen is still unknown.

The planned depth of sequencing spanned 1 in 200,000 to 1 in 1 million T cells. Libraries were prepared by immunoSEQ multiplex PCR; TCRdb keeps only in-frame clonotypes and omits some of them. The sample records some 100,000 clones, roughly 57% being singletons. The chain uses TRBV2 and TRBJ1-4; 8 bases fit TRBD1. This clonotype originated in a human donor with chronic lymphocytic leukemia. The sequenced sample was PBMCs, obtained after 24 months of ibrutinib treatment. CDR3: CASTAQGATGEKLFF. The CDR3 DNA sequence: TGTGCCAGCACGGCCCAGGGGGCGACGGGGGAAAAACTGTTTTTT.